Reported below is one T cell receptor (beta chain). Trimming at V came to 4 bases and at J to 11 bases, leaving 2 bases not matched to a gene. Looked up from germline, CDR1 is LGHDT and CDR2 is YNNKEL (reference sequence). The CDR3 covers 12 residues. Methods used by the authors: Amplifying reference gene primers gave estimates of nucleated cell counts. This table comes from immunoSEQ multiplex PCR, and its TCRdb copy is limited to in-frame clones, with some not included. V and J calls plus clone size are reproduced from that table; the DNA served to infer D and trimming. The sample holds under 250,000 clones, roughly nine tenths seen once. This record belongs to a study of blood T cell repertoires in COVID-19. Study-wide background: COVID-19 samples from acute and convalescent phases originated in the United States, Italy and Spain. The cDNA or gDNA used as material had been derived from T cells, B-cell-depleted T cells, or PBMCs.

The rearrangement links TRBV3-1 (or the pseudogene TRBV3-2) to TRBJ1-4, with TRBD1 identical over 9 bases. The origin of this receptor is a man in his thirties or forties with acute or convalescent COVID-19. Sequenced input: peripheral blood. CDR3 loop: CASSPGTGKLFF. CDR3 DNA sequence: TGTGCCAGCAGCCCCGGGACAGGGAAACTGTTTTTT.